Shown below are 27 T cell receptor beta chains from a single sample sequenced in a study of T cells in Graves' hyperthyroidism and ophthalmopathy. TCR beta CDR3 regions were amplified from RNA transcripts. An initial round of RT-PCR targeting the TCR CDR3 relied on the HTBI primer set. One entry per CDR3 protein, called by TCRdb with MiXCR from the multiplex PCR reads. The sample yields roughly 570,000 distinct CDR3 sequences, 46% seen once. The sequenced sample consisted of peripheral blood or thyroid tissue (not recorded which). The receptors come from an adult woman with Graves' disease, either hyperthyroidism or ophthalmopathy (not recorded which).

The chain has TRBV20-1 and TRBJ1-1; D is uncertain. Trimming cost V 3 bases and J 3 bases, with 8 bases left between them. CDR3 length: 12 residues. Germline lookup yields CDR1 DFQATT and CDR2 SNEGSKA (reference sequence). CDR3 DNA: TGCAGTGCTAGGGGTTGGGACACTGAAGCTTTCTTT. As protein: CSARGWDTEAFF.

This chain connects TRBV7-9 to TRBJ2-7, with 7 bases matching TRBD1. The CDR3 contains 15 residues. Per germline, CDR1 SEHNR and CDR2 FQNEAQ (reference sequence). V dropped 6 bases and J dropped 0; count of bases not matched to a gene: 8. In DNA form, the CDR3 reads TGTGCCAGCAGTCGACAGGGTAGGAGCTCCTACGAGCAGTACTTC. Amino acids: CASSRQGRSSYEQYF.

CDR3 loop: CSVPGDTHTGELFF. Here the CDR3 DNA reads TGCAGCGTTCCCGGAGACACCCACACCGGGGAGCTGTTTTTT. The rearrangement links TRBV29-1 to TRBJ2-2; D is ambiguous. The V end was cut by 5 bases, the J end by 3 bases, with 13 bases between. Germline V gene data show CDR1 as SQVTM and CDR2 as ANQGSEA. The CDR3 is 14 amino acids.

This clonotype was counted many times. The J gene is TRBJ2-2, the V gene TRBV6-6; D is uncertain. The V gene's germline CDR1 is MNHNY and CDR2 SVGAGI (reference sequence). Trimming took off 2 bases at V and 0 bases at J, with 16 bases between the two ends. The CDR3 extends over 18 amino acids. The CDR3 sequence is CASSYHQEPWANTGELFF. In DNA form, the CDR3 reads TGTGCCAGCAGTTACCATCAGGAACCCTGGGCGAACACCGGGGAGCTGTTTTTT.

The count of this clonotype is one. The CDR3 bases are TGCAGCGTTGAATCCGGGGGGGTATATGGCTACACCTTC. Encoded protein: CSVESGGVYGYTF. The V gene is TRBV29-1, the J gene TRBJ1-2; TRBD1 is a possible D gene (5 bases). CDR1 and CDR2 from the germline V gene are SQVTM and ANQGSEA. The CDR3 loop spans 13 amino acids. The germline V and J ends were trimmed by 2 bases and 5 bases, with 12 bases remaining between them.

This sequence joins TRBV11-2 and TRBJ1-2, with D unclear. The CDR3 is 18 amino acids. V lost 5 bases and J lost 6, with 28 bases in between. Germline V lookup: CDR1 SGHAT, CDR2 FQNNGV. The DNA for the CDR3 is TGTGCCAGCAGCCTCCTACTAAAGGTGGCCGGTCGGTCGGATGGCTACACCTTC. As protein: CASSLLLKVAGRSDGYTF.

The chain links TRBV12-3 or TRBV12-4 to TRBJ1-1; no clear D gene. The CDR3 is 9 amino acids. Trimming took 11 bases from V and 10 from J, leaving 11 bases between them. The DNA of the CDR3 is TGTGCCGGGGATGATGGAGCTTTCTTT. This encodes CAGDDGAFF.

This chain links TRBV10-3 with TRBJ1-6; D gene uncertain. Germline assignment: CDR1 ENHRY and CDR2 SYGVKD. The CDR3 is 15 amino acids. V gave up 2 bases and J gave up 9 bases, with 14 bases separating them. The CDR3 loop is CAISEQAVGISPLHF. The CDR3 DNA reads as TGTGCCATCAGTGAGCAAGCCGTAGGGATTTCACCCCTCCACTTT.

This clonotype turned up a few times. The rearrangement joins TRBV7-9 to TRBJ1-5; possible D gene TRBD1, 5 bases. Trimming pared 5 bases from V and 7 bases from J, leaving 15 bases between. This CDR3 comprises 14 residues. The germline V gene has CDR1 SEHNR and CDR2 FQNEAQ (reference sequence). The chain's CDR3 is CASSPPGGVQPQHF. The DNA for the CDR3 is TGTGCCAGCAGCCCTCCCGGGGGAGTGCAGCCCCAGCATTTT.

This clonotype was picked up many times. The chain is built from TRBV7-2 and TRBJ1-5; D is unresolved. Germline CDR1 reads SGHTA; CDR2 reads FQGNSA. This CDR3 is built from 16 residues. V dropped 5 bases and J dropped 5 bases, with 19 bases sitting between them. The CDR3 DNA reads TGTGCCAGCAGCCCGTTGGCCGCGGGAGGAGATCAGCCCCAGCATTTT. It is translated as CASSPLAAGGDQPQHF.

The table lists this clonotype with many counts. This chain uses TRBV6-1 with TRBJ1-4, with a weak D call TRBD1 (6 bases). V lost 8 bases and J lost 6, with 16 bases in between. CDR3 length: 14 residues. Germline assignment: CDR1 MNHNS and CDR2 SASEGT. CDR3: CASGRDIWDEKLFF. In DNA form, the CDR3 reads TGTGCCAGCGGCCGGGACATCTGGGATGAAAAACTGTTTTTT.

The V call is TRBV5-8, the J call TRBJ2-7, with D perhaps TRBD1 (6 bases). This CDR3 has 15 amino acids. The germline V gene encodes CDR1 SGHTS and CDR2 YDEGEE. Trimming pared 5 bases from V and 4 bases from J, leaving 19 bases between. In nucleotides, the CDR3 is TGTGCCAGCAGTTCCGGGACAACAGCGATTTACGAGCAGTACTTC. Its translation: CASSSGTTAIYEQYF.

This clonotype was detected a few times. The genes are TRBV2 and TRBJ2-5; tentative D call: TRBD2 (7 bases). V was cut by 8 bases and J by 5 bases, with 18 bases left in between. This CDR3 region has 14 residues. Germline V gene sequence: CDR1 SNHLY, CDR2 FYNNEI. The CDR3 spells CASSPPGGWETQYF. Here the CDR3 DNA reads TGTGCCAGCTCACCACCGGGGGGCTGGGAGACCCAGTACTTC.

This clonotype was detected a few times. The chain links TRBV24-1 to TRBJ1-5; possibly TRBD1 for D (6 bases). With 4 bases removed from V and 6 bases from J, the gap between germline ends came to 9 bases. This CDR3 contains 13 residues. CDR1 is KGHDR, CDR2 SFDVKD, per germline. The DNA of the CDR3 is TGTGCCACCAGTGAGGCACAGGGTCAGCCCCAGCATTTT. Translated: CATSEAQGQPQHF.

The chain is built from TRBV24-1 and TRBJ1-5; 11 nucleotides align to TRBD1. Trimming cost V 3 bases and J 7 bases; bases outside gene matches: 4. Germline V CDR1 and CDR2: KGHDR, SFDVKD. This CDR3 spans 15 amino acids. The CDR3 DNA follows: TGTGCCACCAGTGATGGGACAGGGGGTTGGCAGCCCCAGCATTTT. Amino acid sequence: CATSDGTGGWQPQHF.

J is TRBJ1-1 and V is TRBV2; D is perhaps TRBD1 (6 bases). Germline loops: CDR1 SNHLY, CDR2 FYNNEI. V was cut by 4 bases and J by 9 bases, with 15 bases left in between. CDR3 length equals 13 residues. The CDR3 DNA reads TGTGCCAGCAGTGCTAGACGACAGGACAAAGCTTTCTTT. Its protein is CASSARRQDKAFF.

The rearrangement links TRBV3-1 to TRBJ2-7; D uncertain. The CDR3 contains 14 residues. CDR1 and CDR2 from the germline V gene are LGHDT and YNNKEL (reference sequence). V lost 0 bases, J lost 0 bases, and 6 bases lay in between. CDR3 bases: TGTGCCAGCAGCCAAGAAGGCGGCTCCTACGAGCAGTACTTC. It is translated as CASSQEGGSYEQYF.

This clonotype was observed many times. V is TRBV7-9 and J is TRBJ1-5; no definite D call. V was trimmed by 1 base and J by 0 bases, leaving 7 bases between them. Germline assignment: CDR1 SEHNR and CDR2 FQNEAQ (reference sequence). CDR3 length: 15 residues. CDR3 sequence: CASSLEATSNQPQHF. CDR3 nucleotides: TGTGCCAGCAGCTTAGAGGCCACTAGCAATCAGCCCCAGCATTTT.

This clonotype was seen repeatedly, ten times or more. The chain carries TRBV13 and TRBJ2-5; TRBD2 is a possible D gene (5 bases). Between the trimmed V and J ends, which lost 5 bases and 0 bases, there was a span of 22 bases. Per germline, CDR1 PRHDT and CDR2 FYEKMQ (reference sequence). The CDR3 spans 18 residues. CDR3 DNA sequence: TGTGCCAGCAGCCGCAATTGGGTATCTAGCTCAAACCAAGAGACCCAGTACTTC. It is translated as CASSRNWVSSSNQETQYF.

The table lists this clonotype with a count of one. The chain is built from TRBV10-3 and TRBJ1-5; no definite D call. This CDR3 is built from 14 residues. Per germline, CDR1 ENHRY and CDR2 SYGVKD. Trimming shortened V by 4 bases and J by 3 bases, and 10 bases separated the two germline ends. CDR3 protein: CAISGGNNNQPQHF. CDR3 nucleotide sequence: TGTGCCATCAGTGGTGGGAACAACAATCAGCCCCAGCATTTT.

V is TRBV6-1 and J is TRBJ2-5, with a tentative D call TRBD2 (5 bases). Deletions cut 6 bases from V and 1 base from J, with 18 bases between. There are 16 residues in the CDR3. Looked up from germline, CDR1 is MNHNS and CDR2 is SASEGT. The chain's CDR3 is CASSTERNSPQETQYF. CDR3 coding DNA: TGTGCCAGCAGCACGGAGCGGAATTCACCCCAAGAGACCCAGTACTTC.

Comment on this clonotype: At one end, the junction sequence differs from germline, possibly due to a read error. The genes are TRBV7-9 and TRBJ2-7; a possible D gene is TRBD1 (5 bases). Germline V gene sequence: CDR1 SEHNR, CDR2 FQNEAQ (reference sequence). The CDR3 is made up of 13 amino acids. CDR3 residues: CASSPRVSYEQHF. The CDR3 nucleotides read TGTGCCAGCTCCCCCAGGGTCTCCTACGAGCAGCACTTC. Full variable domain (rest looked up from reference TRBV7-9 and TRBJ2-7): DTGVSQNPRHKITKRGQNVTFRCDPISEHNRLYWYRQTLGQGPEFLTYFQNEAQLEKSRLLSDRFSAERPKGSFSTLEIQRTEQGDSAMYLCASSPRVSYEQHFGPGTRLTVT.

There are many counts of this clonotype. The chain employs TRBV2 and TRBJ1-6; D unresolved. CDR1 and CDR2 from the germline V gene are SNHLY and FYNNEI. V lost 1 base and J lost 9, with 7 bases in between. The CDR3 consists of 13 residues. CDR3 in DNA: TGTGCCAGCAGTGAAGACAGAACTTCACCCCTCCACTTT. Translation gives CASSEDRTSPLHF.

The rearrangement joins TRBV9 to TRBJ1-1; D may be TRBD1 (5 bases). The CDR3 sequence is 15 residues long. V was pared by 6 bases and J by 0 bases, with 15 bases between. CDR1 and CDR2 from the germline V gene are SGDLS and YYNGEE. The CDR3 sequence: CASTIVTGVNTEAFF. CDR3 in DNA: TGTGCCAGCACTATAGTGACGGGGGTGAACACTGAAGCTTTCTTT.

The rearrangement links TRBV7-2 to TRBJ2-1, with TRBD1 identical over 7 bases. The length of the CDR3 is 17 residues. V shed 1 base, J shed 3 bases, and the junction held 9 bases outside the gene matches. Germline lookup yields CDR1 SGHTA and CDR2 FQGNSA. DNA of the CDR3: TGTGCCAGCAGCTTAGGCATAGGGGGCTATGGCTACAATGAGCAGTTCTTC. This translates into CASSLGIGGYGYNEQFF. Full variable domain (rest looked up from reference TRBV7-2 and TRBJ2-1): GAGVSQSPSNKVTEKGKDVELRCDPISGHTALYWYRQSLGQGLEFLIYFQGNSAPDKSGLPSDRFSAERTGGSVSTLTIQRTQQEDSAVYLCASSLGIGGYGYNEQFFGPGTRLTVL.

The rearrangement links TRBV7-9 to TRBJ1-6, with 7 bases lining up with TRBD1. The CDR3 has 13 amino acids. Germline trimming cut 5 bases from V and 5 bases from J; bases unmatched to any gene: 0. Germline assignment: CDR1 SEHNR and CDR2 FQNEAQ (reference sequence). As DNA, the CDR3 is TGTGCCAGCAGCCAGGGGGATAATTCACCCCTCCACTTT. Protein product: CASSQGDNSPLHF.

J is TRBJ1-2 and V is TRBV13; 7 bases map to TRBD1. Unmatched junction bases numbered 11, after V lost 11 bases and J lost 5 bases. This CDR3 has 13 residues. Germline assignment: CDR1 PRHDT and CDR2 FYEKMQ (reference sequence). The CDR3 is CACGQEGKYGYTF. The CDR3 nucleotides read TGTGCCTGCGGACAGGAGGGGAAATATGGCTACACCTTC. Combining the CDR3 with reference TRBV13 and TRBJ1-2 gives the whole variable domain AAGVIQSPRHLIKEKRETATLKCYPIPRHDTVYWYQQGPGQDPQFLISFYEKMQSDKGSIPDRFSAQQFSDYHSELNMSSLELGDSALYFCACGQEGKYGYTFGSGTRLTVV.